This T cell receptor (beta chain) was identified during a study of cytomegalovirus exposure and HLA in healthy donors. The CDR3 runs 13 residues. V gave up 1 base and J gave up 5 bases, with 8 bases separating them. CDR1 and CDR2 from the germline V gene are LNHNV and YYDKDF (reference sequence). Vbeta (60) and Jbeta (13) primers were used in the PCR. Assay used: immunoSEQ multiplex PCR; TCRdb lists only in-frame clones, some missing. This table has approximately 150,000 clones, roughly 62% appearing once. The chain has TRBV15 and TRBJ2-5; D gene uncertain. This clonotype originated in a male donor in good health and CMV-seronegative. The sample comprised PBMCs. CDR3 residues: CATSRAFQETQYF. The DNA for the CDR3 is TGTGCCACCAGCAGAGCGTTCCAGGAGACCCAGTACTTC.